This T cell receptor (beta chain) is drawn from a study of beta chain features in type 1 diabetes. The authors sorted CD4+ naive, central memory, regulatory and stem cell-like memory cells via CD45RO/CCR7/CD25/CD127/CD95/CD27. As regards this clone: Its antigen is unknown.

Whole-study findings and limits: Significant though moderate, a shortening of TCRB CDR3s appeared in all four CD4+ subsets of Type 1 diabetes patients. PCR might show a preference for shorter templates, equally across patients and controls.

V lost 5 bases, J lost 1 base, and 6 bases lay in between. The CDR3 extends over 14 amino acids. CDR1 is LNHDA and CDR2 is SQIVND in the germline V gene (reference sequence). cDNA synthesis used the whole RNA isolate, giving expressed TCRB sequences. Per sample, stem cell-like memory T cell libraries averaged approximately 930,000 reads. The method was immunoSEQ multiplex PCR; TCRdb's version includes in-frame clones alone and lacks a portion of them. The profile shows 40,000 to 65,000 clones, 55% to 70% of them singletons. This clonotype was sampled from a woman aged 25 to 39 with type 1 diabetes. J is TRBJ2-6 and V is TRBV19, with D maybe TRBD1 (5 bases). The source material was stem cell memory CD4+ T cells from blood. CDR3 residues: CASSQGSGANVLTF. The CDR3 region has the DNA TGTGCCAGTAGTCAGGGATCTGGGGCCAACGTCCTGACTTTC.